These 25 T cell receptor beta chains were sequenced from one sample in a study of beta chain features in type 1 diabetes. Sequenced material consisted of expressed TCRB transcripts (all of the isolated RNA was reverse transcribed). The assay was immunoSEQ multiplex PCR, and TCRdb's table has in-frame clones only and misses some. The profile shows 220,000 or so clones, around 68% of them singletons. Material: naive CD4+ T cells from blood. The receptor source for this set is a young man in good health.

The gene calls are TRBV5-6 and TRBJ1-5; D unclear. Trimming pared 2 bases from V and 4 bases from J, leaving 4 bases between. The CDR3 is 12 residues long. Germline lookup yields CDR1 SGHDT and CDR2 YYEEEE. In nucleotides, the CDR3 is TGTGCCAGCAGCTTAGTGAATCAGCCCCAGCATTTT. Amino acid sequence: CASSLVNQPQHF.

This rearrangement joins TRBV25-1 to TRBJ1-2; D remains unclear. The V end was cut by 0 bases, the J end by 11 bases, with 7 bases between. Germline V CDR1 and CDR2: MGHDK, SYGVNS. This CDR3 spans 11 amino acids. For the CDR3, the DNA is TGTGCCAGCAGTGAATACCGGGGTTACACCTTC. It yields the protein CASSEYRGYTF.

V usage is TRBV5-6 and J usage is TRBJ2-3, with D uncertain. Germline-derived CDR1 and CDR2 are SGHDT and YYEEEE. Trimming removed 0 bases at V and 3 bases at J, with 8 bases between. The CDR3 has 14 amino acids. CDR3 DNA: TGTGCCAGCAGCTTGGCCCCTGGGACAGATACGCAGTATTTT. As protein: CASSLAPGTDTQYF. Using reference TRBV5-6 and TRBJ2-3 for the parts outside the CDR3, the full variable domain is DAGVTQSPTHLIKTRGQQVTLRCSPKSGHDTVSWYQQALGQGPQFIFQYYEEEERQRGNFPDRFSGHQFPNYSSELNVNALLLGDSALYLCASSLAPGTDTQYFGPGTRLTVL.

The table lists this clone with a few counts. This chain connects TRBV10-3 to TRBJ2-4; no clear D. CDR1 ENHRY and CDR2 SYGVKD come from the germline V gene. CDR3 length: 14 residues. V dropped 0 bases and J dropped 8 bases, with 11 bases sitting between them. The CDR3 here is CAISESIAPYIQYF. CDR3 nucleotide sequence: TGTGCCATCAGTGAGTCTATAGCCCCGTACATTCAGTACTTC.

This clone turned up a few times. The gene calls are TRBV30 and TRBJ2-1; 9 bases fit TRBD1. The length of the CDR3 is 12 residues. V was pared by 5 bases and J by 5 bases, with 1 base of the junction left unmatched. Germline CDR1 GTSNPN, CDR2 SVGIG (reference sequence). Here the CDR3 reads CAWGTGNNEQFF. The CDR3 nucleotides read TGTGCCTGGGGGACAGGGAACAATGAGCAGTTCTTC. The complete variable domain, with remaining parts taken from reference TRBV30 and TRBJ2-1, reads SQTIHQWPATLVQPVGSPLSLECTVEGTSNPNLYWYRQAAGRGLQLLFYSVGIGQISSEVPQNLSASRPQDRQFILSSKKLLLSDSGFYLCAWGTGNNEQFFGPGTRLTVL.

V is TRBV7-9 and J is TRBJ1-2, with a possible D match to TRBD1 (5 bases). CDR3 length: 13 residues. Deletions cut 4 bases from V and 8 bases from J, with 14 bases between. The germline CDR1 and CDR2 sequences are SEHNR and FQNEAQ (reference sequence). In DNA form, the CDR3 reads TGTGCCAGCAGCTCTCCGGGACCACGGGGCTACACCTTC. Translating it yields CASSSPGPRGYTF.

The chain joins TRBV27 to TRBJ2-7; 8 bases map to TRBD1. Trimming at V came to 6 bases and at J to 6 bases, leaving 10 bases not matched to a gene. Germline CDR1 and CDR2: MNHEY and SMNVEV (reference sequence). The CDR3 is 14 amino acids. CDR3: CASSPDREGGEQYF. Written as DNA, the CDR3 is TGTGCCAGCAGCCCGGACAGGGAAGGCGGCGAGCAGTACTTC.

This clone was seen only once. The chain recombines TRBV29-1 with TRBJ1-6; D is undetermined. V was trimmed by 6 bases and J by 3 bases, leaving 9 bases between them. The V gene's germline CDR1 is SQVTM and CDR2 ANQGSEA. The CDR3 is made up of 13 amino acids. The CDR3 DNA sequence: TGCAGCGTGAGGCTGAGCTATAATTCACCCCTCCACTTT. Translated: CSVRLSYNSPLHF. Combining the CDR3 with reference TRBV29-1 and TRBJ1-6 gives the whole variable domain SAVISQKPSRDICQRGTSLTIQCQVDSQVTMMFWYRQQPGQSLTLIATANQGSEATYESGFVIDKFPISRPNLTFSTLTVSNMSPEDSSIYLCSVRLSYNSPLHFGNGTRLTVT.

The chain employs TRBV7-9 and TRBJ2-4, with D possibly TRBD2 on 6 matching bases. Germline-derived CDR1 and CDR2 are SEHNR and FQNEAQ (reference sequence). The CDR3 is 18 residues long. Trimming pared 4 bases from V and 3 bases from J, leaving 22 bases between. The CDR3 loop reads CASSSLTWGELDKNIQYF. CDR3 DNA: TGTGCCAGCAGCTCGTTAACTTGGGGGGAGTTGGACAAAAACATTCAGTACTTC.

The chain carries TRBV30 and TRBJ2-4; D is uncertain. The germline gives CDR1 GTSNPN, CDR2 SVGIG (reference sequence). Trimming removed 3 bases from V and 2 bases from J, with 8 bases in between. The CDR3 extends over 13 amino acids. The CDR3 sequence: CAWRAGSKNIQYF. CDR3 nucleotides: TGTGCCTGGAGAGCCGGCTCCAAAAACATTCAGTACTTC.

This sequence joins TRBV14 and TRBJ1-5; D call uncertain. Trimming removed 1 base at V and 5 bases at J, with 6 bases between. CDR3 size: 13 residues. The V gene's germline CDR1 is SGHDN and CDR2 FVKESK. Written as DNA, the CDR3 is TGTGCCAGCAGCCAAGTCGCCGATCAGCCCCAGCATTTT. Its protein product is CASSQVADQPQHF.

This clone appeared once. The V gene is TRBV19, the J gene TRBJ1-6, with D possibly matching TRBD1 (5 bases). Germline lookup yields CDR1 LNHDA and CDR2 SQIVND (reference sequence). The CDR3 has 18 amino acids. Trimming removed 7 bases from V and 0 bases from J, with 19 bases in between. CDR3 nucleotides: TGTGCCAGTACCCGGGACTTTCGGCAAATCTCCTATAATTCACCCCTCCACTTT. This codes for CASTRDFRQISYNSPLHF.

V gene TRBV7-2 combines with J gene TRBJ1-2; tentatively, D is TRBD1 (5 bases). The CDR3 sequence is 12 residues long. Trimming shortened V by 3 bases and J by 8 bases, and 10 bases separated the two germline ends. Germline lookup yields CDR1 SGHTA and CDR2 FQGNSA. The CDR3 coding sequence is TGTGCCAGCAGCTTCCAGGGAGAGGGCTACACCTTC. It translates to CASSFQGEGYTF.

This sequence joins TRBV2 and TRBJ2-2; 8 bases agree with TRBD1. The CDR3 has 14 residues. CDR1 SNHLY and CDR2 FYNNEI come from the germline V gene. V lost 5 bases and J lost 5; bases outside the gene matches: 4. Written as DNA, the CDR3 is TGTGCCAGCAGTAAGGACAGGGAGACCGGGGAGCTGTTTTTT. This sequence encodes CASSKDRETGELFF.

This clone has only one observation. The genes are TRBV7-9 and TRBJ2-5, with TRBD2 identical over 9 bases. The length of the CDR3 is 15 residues. Germline loops: CDR1 SEHNR, CDR2 FQNEAQ (reference sequence). V dropped 4 bases and J dropped 2; count of bases not matched to a gene: 5. Here the CDR3 reads CASSSAGGVQETQYF. The CDR3 DNA follows: TGTGCCAGCAGCTCAGCGGGGGGTGTACAAGAGACCCAGTACTTC.

Only a few counts were recorded for this clone. This chain connects TRBV5-4 to TRBJ2-4; D remains ambiguous. Germline assignment: CDR1 SGHNT and CDR2 YYREEE (reference sequence). This CDR3 region has 12 residues. The V end lost 0 bases, the J end lost 7 bases, and 5 bases lay between the germline ends. The DNA for the CDR3 is TGTGCCAGCAGCTTGGATGGGAACATTCAGTACTTC. Translating gives CASSLDGNIQYF.

The genes are TRBV18 and TRBJ2-1; possibly TRBD1 or TRBD2 for D (5 bases each). The V end lost 5 bases, the J end lost 0 bases, and 11 bases lay between the germline ends. The germline CDR1 and CDR2 sequences are KGHSH and LQKENI. CDR3 length: 15 amino acids. The CDR3 region is CASSTGTVSYNEQFF. CDR3 nucleotide sequence: TGTGCCAGCTCAACCGGGACCGTCTCCTACAATGAGCAGTTCTTC.

This clone was detected once. The rearrangement uses TRBV9 and TRBJ2-4, with D possibly matching TRBD1 (6 bases). Germline V CDR1 and CDR2: SGDLS, YYNGEE. The V end lost 4 bases, the J end lost 1 base, and 12 bases lay between the germline ends. The CDR3 covers 15 residues. The CDR3 protein is CASSKAGVAKNIQYF. CDR3 in DNA: TGTGCCAGCAGCAAGGCAGGGGTGGCCAAAAACATTCAGTACTTC.

V gene TRBV30 combines with J gene TRBJ2-3, with unresolved D. The CDR3 loop spans 13 amino acids. Trimming pared 5 bases from V and 2 bases from J, leaving 11 bases between. Germline assignment: CDR1 GTSNPN and CDR2 SVGIG (reference sequence). The CDR3, as DNA: TGTGCCTGGTCAGAGTTCTCCACAGATACGCAGTATTTT. It encodes CAWSEFSTDTQYF. The full variable domain, in which reference TRBV30 and TRBJ2-3 provide the parts outside the CDR3, is SQTIHQWPATLVQPVGSPLSLECTVEGTSNPNLYWYRQAAGRGLQLLFYSVGIGQISSEVPQNLSASRPQDRQFILSSKKLLLSDSGFYLCAWSEFSTDTQYFGPGTRLTVL.

This clone was observed a handful of times. The sample contains more than one DNA sequence encoding this CDR3. The CDR3 bases are TGTGCCAGCAGCAACCAAGAGACCCAGTACTTC. Amino acid sequence: CASSNQETQYF. V and J are TRBV7-9 and TRBJ2-5; D gene uncertain. Germline V lookup: CDR1 SEHNR, CDR2 FQNEAQ (reference sequence). The CDR3 length is 11 residues. V lost 5 bases and J lost 0, with 1 base in between.

J is TRBJ2-5 and V is TRBV25-1, with 12 nucleotides matching TRBD1. The V gene end was trimmed by 3 bases and the J gene end by 5 bases; junction bases not matched to a gene: 4. CDR3 size: 15 residues. CDR1 MGHDK and CDR2 SYGVNS come from the germline V gene. In nucleotides, the CDR3 is TGTGCCAGCAGTGAGTCGGGACAGGGGGCTGAGACCCAGTACTTC. It translates to CASSESGQGAETQYF.

The rearrangement joins TRBV30 to TRBJ2-1, with D unclear. In germline, CDR1 is GTSNPN, CDR2 SVGIG (reference sequence). V was shortened by 2 bases and J by 7 bases, with 9 bases between the two germline ends. This CDR3 has 12 residues. CDR3 nucleotide sequence: TGTGCCTGGAGTTTGGGTCGGAATGAGCAGTTCTTC. Translating it yields CAWSLGRNEQFF. The complete variable domain, with remaining parts taken from reference TRBV30 and TRBJ2-1, reads SQTIHQWPATLVQPVGSPLSLECTVEGTSNPNLYWYRQAAGRGLQLLFYSVGIGQISSEVPQNLSASRPQDRQFILSSKKLLLSDSGFYLCAWSLGRNEQFFGPGTRLTVL.

This sequence joins TRBV30 and TRBJ2-1; 7 bases are shared with TRBD2. Trimming removed 7 bases from V and 4 bases from J; junction bases left unmatched: 13. In germline, CDR1 is GTSNPN, CDR2 SVGIG (reference sequence). The CDR3 is 15 residues long. The chain's CDR3 is CALLTSVPFYNEQFF. The CDR3 coding sequence is TGTGCCTTACTCACTAGCGTCCCCTTTTACAATGAGCAGTTCTTC.

The rearrangement uses TRBV6-5 and TRBJ2-1, with 11 bases that match TRBD2. This CDR3 spans 14 amino acids. V dropped 5 bases and J dropped 6; count of bases not matched to a gene: 3. Germline loops: CDR1 MNHEY, CDR2 SVGAGI. The CDR3 loop is CASSPLAGGNEQFF. The CDR3 nucleotides read TGTGCCAGCAGTCCCCTAGCGGGAGGCAATGAGCAGTTCTTC.

This chain links TRBV9 with TRBJ1-6; 8 bases are shared with TRBD1. The CDR3 has 16 amino acids. V trimming: 5 bases; J trimming: 7 bases; junction bases outside the gene matches: 11. Germline CDR1 and CDR2: SGDLS and YYNGEE. CDR3 sequence reads: CASSAGTGSLNSPLHF. In DNA, the CDR3 is TGTGCCAGCAGTGCCGGGACAGGAAGCCTCAATTCACCCCTCCACTTT.